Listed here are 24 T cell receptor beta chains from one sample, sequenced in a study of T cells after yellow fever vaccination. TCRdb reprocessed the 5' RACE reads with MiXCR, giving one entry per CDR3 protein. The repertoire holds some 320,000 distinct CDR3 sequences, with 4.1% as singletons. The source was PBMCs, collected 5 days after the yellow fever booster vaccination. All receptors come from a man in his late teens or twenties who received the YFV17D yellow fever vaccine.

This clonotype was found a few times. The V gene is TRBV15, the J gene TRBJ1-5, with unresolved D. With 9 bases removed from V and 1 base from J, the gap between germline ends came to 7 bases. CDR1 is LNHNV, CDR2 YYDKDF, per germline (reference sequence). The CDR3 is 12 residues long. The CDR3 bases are TGTGCCACAGCCTACAGCAATCAGCCCCAGCATTTT. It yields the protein CATAYSNQPQHF.

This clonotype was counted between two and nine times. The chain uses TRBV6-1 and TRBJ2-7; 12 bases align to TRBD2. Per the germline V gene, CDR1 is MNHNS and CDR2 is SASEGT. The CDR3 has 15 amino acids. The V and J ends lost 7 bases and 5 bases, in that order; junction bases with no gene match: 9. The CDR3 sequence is CASTESSGGADEQYV. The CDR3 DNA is TGTGCCAGCACCGAGTCTAGCGGGGGGGCGGACGAGCAGTACGTC.

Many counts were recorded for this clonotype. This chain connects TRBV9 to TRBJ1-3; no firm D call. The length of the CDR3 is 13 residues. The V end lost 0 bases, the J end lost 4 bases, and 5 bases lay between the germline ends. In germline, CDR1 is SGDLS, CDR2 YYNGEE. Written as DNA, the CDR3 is TGTGCCAGCAGCGTAGGTATGGGAAACACCATATATTTT. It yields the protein CASSVGMGNTIYF.

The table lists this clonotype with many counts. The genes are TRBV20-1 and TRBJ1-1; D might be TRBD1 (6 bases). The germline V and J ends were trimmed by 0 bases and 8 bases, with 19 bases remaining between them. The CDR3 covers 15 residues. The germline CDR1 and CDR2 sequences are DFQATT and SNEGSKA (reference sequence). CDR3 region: CSARDLFGGGQEAFF. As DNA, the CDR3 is TGCAGTGCTAGAGACTTGTTCGGGGGCGGCCAAGAAGCTTTCTTT.

CDR3 DNA sequence: TGTGCCACCAGCGAAGCGGGGGGAGGTAGGTATGAGCAGTTCTTC. Translating it yields CATSEAGGGRYEQFF. This chain links TRBV24-1 with TRBJ2-1; 9 positions agree with TRBD2. Germline loops: CDR1 KGHDR, CDR2 SFDVKD. Trimming removed 7 bases from V and 8 bases from J; junction bases left unmatched: 11. The length of the CDR3 is 15 residues.

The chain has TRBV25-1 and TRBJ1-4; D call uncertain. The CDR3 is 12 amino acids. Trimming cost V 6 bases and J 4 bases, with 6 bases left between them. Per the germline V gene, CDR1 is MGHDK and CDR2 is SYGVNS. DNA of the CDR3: TGTGCCAGCAGGACCATTAATGAAAAACTGTTTTTT. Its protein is CASRTINEKLFF.

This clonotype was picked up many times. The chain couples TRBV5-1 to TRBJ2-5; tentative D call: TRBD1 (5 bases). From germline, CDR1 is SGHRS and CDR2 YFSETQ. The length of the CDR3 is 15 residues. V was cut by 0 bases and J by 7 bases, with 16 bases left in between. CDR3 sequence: CASSLVADSSGTQYF. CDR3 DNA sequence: TGCGCCAGCAGCTTGGTGGCTGACAGTTCCGGGACCCAGTACTTC.

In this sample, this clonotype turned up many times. The CDR3 DNA is TGTGCCATCAAAGGATTCGGGACAGGCCACTACGAGCAGTACTTC. Protein: CAIKGFGTGHYEQYF. This chain uses TRBV10-3 with TRBJ2-7, with 8 positions matching TRBD1. Looked up from germline, CDR1 is ENHRY and CDR2 is SYGVKD. CDR3 length: 15 residues. Trimming took 7 bases from V and 3 from J; bases not matched to a gene: 11.

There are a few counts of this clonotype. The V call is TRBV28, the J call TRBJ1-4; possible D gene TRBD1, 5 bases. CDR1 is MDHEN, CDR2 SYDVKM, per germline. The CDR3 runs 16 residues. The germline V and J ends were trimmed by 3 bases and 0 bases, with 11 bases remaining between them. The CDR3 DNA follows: TGTGCCAGCAGTTTCCTGTCGGGGGCAACTAATGAAAAACTGTTTTTT. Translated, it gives CASSFLSGATNEKLFF.

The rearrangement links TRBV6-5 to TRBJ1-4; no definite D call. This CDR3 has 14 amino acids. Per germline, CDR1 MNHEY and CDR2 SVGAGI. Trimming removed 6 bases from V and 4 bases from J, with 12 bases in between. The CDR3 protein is CASSPQFDNEKLFF. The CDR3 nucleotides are TGTGCCAGCAGCCCACAGTTTGATAATGAAAAACTGTTTTTT.

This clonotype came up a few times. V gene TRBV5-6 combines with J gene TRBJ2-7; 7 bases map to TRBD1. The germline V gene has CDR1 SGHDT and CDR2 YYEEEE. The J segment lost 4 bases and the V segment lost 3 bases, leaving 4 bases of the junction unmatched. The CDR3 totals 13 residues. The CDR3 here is CASSYRGNYEQYF. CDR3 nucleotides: TGTGCCAGCAGCTACAGGGGTAATTACGAGCAGTACTTC.

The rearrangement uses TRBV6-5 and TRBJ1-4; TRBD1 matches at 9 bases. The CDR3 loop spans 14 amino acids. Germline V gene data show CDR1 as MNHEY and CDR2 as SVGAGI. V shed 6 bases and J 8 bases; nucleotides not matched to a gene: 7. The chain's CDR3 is CASREQGAREKLFF. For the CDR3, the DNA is TGTGCCAGCAGGGAACAGGGGGCCCGGGAAAAACTGTTTTTT.

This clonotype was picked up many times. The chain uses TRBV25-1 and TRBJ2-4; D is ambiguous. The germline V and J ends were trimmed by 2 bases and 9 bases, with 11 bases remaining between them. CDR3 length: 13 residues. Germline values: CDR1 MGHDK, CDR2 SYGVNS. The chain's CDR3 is CASSEVGTVIQYF. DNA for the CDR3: TGTGCCAGCAGTGAAGTTGGCACAGTCATTCAGTACTTC.

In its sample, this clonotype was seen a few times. CDR3 in amino acids: CASSLTRIGDEAFF. The DNA of the CDR3 is TGCGCCAGCAGCCTAACACGGATTGGGGATGAAGCTTTCTTT. The chain links TRBV5-1 to TRBJ1-1; D uncertain. Per germline, CDR1 SGHRS and CDR2 YFSETQ. This CDR3 contains 14 residues. Trimming took 4 bases from V and 7 from J, leaving 17 bases between them. Drawing the rest from reference TRBV5-1 and TRBJ1-1, the complete variable domain is KAGVTQTPRYLIKTRGQQVTLSCSPISGHRSVSWYQQTPGQGLQFLFEYFSETQRNKGNFPGRFSGRQFSNSRSEMNVSTLELGDSALYLCASSLTRIGDEAFFGQGTRLTVV.

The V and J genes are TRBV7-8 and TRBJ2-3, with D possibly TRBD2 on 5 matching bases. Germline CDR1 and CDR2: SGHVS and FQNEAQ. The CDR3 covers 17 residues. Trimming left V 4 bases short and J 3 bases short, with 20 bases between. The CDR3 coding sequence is TGTGCCAGCAGCTCCTCGAGGGTTGGTGTGCGGACAGATACGCAGTATTTT. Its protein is CASSSSRVGVRTDTQYF.

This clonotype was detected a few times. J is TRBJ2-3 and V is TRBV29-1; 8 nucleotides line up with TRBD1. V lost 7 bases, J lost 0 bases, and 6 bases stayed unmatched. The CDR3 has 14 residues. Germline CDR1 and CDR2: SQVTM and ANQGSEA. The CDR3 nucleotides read TGCAGCGCCGAGACAGGGGTCAGCACAGATACGCAGTATTTT. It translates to CSAETGVSTDTQYF.

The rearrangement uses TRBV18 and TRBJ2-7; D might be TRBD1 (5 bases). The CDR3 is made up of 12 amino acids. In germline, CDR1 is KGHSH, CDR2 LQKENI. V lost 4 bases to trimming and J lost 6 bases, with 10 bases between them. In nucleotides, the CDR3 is TGTGCCAGCTCACAAGACAGAGGCGAGCAGTACGTC. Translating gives CASSQDRGEQYV.

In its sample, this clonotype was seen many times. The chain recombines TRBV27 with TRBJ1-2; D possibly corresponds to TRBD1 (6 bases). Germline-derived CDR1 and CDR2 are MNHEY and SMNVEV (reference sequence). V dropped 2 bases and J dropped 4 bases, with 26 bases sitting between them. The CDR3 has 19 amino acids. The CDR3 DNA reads TGTGCCAGCAGTTTAATAACCCCCCCCCGACAGGCGCACACCTATGGCTACACCTTC. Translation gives CASSLITPPRQAHTYGYTF.

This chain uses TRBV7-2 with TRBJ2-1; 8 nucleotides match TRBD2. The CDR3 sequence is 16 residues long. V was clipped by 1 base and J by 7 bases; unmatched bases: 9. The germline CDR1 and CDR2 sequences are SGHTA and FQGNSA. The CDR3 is CASSLVRGGSQNEQFF. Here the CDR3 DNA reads TGTGCCAGCAGCTTAGTTCGGGGGGGATCTCAAAATGAGCAGTTCTTC. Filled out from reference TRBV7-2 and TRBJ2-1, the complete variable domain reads GAGVSQSPSNKVTEKGKDVELRCDPISGHTALYWYRQSLGQGLEFLIYFQGNSAPDKSGLPSDRFSAERTGGSVSTLTIQRTQQEDSAVYLCASSLVRGGSQNEQFFGPGTRLTVL.

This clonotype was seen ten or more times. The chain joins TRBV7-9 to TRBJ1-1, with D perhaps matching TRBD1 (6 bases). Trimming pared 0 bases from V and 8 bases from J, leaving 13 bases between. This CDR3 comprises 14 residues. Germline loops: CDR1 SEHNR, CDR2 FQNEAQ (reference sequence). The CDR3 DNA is TGTGCCAGCAGCTTAGCAGGACAGTTCCCCGAAGCTTTCTTT. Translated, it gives CASSLAGQFPEAFF.

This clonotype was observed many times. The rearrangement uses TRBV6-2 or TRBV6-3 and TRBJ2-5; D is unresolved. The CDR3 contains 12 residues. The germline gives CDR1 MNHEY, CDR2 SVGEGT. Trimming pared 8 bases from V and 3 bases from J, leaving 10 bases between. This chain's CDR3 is CASSPGEETQYF. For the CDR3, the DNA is TGTGCCAGCTCTCCCGGTGAAGAGACCCAGTACTTC.

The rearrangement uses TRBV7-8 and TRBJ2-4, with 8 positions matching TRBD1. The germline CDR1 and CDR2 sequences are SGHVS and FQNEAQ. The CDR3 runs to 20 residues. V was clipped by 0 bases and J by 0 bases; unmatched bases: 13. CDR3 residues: CASSLARTGWDLLAKNIQYF. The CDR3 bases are TGTGCCAGCAGCTTAGCGAGGACAGGGTGGGATTTGCTAGCCAAAAACATTCAGTACTTC. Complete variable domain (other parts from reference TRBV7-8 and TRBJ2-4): GAGVSQSPRYKVAKRGQDVALRCDPISGHVSLFWYQQALGQGPEFLTYFQNEAQLDKSGLPSDRFFAERPEGSVSTLKIQRTQQEDSAVYLCASSLARTGWDLLAKNIQYFGAGTRLSVL.

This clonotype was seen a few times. Here the CDR3 reads CSARAGGHQPQHF. The CDR3 DNA sequence: TGCAGTGCTAGGGCAGGGGGCCATCAGCCCCAGCATTTT. The V gene is TRBV20-1, the J gene TRBJ1-5; TRBD1 matches 8 bases. This CDR3 has 13 amino acids. With V trimmed by 3 bases and J by 5 bases, 3 bases remained unmatched. CDR1 is DFQATT and CDR2 is SNEGSKA in the germline V gene (reference sequence).

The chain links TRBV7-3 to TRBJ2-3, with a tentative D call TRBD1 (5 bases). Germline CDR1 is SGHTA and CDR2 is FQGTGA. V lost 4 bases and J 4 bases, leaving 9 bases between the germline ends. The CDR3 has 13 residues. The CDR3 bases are TGTGCCAGCAGCTCGGTAGGGGCAGATACGCAGTATTTT. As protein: CASSSVGADTQYF.